This T cell receptor beta chain was captured by sequencing in a study of PD-1 blockade in classical Hodgkin lymphoma. Study-wide results and caveats: CD4+ TCR diversity, unlike CD8+, climbed significantly by C4D1.

Sequencing used immunoSEQ multiplex PCR; TCRdb keeps in-frame clones, though not all of them. Here the sample spans about 35,000 clones, more than 80% being singletons. Every patient relapsed after autologous stem cell transplantation, and brentuximab vedotin exposure varied. CD4+ T cells were purified from thawed PBMCs by negative selection. This CDR3 region has 13 residues. The V and J ends lost 3 bases and 11 bases respectively, with 17 bases between them. CDR1 and CDR2 from the germline V gene are SGHNT and YYREEE (reference sequence). Comment on this clone: Its antigen is still unknown.

This chain links TRBV5-4 with TRBJ1-1; D unresolved. This specimen consisted of CD4+ T cells from blood, obtained at baseline. This TCR was sampled from a human donor with classical Hodgkin lymphoma. CDR3 amino acids: CASSYPGYYGAFF. The CDR3 nucleotides read TGTGCCAGCAGCTATCCGGGATATTACGGGGCTTTCTTT.